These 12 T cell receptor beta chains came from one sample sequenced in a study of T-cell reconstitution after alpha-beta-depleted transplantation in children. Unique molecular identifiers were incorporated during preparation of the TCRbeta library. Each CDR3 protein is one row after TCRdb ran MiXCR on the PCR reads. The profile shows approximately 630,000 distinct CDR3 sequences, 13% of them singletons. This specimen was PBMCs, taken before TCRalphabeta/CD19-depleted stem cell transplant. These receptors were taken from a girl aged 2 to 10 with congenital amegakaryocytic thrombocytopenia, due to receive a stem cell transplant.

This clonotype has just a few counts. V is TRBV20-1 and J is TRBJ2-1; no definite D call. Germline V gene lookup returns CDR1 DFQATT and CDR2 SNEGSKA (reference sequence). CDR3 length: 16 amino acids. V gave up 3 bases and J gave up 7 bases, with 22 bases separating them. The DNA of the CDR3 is TGCAGTGCTAGGACAATGACTGTAGCTATCCGGAATGAGCAGTTCTTC. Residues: CSARTMTVAIRNEQFF.

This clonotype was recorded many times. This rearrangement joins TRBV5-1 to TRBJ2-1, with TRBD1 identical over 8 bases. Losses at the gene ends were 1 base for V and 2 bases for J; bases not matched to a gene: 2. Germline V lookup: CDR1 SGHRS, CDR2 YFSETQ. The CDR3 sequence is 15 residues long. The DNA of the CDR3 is TGCGCCAGCAGCTTGCTGGACAGGGCCTACAATGAGCAGTTCTTC. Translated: CASSLLDRAYNEQFF. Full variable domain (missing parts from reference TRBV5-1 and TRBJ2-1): KAGVTQTPRYLIKTRGQQVTLSCSPISGHRSVSWYQQTPGQGLQFLFEYFSETQRNKGNFPGRFSGRQFSNSRSEMNVSTLELGDSALYLCASSLLDRAYNEQFFGPGTRLTVL.

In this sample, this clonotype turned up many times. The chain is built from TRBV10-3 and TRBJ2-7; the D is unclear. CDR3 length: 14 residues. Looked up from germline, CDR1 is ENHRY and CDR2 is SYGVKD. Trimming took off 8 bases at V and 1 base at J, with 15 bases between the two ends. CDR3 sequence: CAIRLGSQSYEQYF. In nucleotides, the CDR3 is TGTGCCATCCGTTTGGGGTCTCAGTCCTACGAGCAGTACTTC.

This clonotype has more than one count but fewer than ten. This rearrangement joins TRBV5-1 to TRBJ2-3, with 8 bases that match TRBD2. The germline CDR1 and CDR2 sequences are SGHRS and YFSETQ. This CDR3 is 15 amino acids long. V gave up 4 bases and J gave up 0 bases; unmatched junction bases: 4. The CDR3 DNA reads TGCGCCAGCAGCGAGACTAGCGCCAGCACAGATACGCAGTATTTT. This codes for CASSETSASTDTQYF.

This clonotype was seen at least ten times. The CDR3 protein is CASTQGAQFSSYEQYF. The CDR3, as DNA: TGTGCCAGCACTCAGGGGGCACAGTTCAGCTCCTACGAGCAGTACTTC. This chain uses TRBV12-3 or TRBV12-4 with TRBJ2-7; 8 bases match TRBD1. After removal of 7 bases from V and 0 bases from J, the junction contained 11 bases not matched to a gene. The length of the CDR3 is 16 residues.

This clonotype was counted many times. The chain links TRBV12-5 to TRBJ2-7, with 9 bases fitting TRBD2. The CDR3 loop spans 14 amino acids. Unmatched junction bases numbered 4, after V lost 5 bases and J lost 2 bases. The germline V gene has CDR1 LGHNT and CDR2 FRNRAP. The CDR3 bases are TGTGCTAGTGGTCCCGGGACTAGCACCTACGAGCAGTACTTC. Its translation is CASGPGTSTYEQYF.

The CDR3 DNA reads as TGTGCCAGCAGCCAAGTGGGTATGGGGGTGACCTACGAGCAGTACTTC. Translated, it gives CASSQVGMGVTYEQYF. This sequence joins TRBV3-1 and TRBJ2-7; either TRBD1 or TRBD2 may supply D (5 bases each). V lost 1 base and J lost 2, with 15 bases in between. The length of the CDR3 is 16 residues. Germline V gives CDR1 LGHDT, CDR2 YNNKEL (reference sequence).

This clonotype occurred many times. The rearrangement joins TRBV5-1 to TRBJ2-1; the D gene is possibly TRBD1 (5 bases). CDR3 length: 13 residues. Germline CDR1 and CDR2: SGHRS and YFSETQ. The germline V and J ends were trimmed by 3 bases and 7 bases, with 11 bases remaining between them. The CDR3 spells CASSSLRGNEQFF. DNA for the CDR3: TGCGCCAGCAGCTCTCTTAGGGGAAATGAGCAGTTCTTC.

In DNA, the CDR3 is TGTGCCAGCAGCCCCGACGGAGGGGAGCAGTTCTTC. Encoded protein: CASSPDGGEQFF. The V call is TRBV5-5, the J call TRBJ2-1; tentatively, D is TRBD2 (6 bases). V lost 4 bases to trimming and J lost 10 bases, with 12 bases between them. This CDR3 has 12 residues. Germline V gene lookup returns CDR1 SGHKS and CDR2 YYEKEE (reference sequence).

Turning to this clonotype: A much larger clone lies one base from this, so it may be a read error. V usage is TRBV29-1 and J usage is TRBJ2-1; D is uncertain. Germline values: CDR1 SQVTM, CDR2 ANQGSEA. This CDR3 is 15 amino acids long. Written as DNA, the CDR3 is TGCAGCGTTGAAGACCCAACACAGTTGTACAATGAGCAGCTCTTC. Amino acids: CSVEDPTQLYNEQLF.

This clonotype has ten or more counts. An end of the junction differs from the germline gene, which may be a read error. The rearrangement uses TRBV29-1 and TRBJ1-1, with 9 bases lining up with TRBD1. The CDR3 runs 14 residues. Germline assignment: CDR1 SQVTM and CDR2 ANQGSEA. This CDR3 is CSVKRTGVNTEAFF. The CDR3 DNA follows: TGCAGCGTTAAACGGACAGGGGTGAATACTGAAGCTTTCTTT.

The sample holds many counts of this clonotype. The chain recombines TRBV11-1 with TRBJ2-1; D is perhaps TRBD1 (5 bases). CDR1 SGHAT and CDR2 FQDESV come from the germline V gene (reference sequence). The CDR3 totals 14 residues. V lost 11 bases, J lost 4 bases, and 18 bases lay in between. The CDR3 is CAVHSLGPYNEQFF. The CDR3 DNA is TGTGCCGTACACTCGCTGGGGCCTTACAATGAGCAGTTCTTC.